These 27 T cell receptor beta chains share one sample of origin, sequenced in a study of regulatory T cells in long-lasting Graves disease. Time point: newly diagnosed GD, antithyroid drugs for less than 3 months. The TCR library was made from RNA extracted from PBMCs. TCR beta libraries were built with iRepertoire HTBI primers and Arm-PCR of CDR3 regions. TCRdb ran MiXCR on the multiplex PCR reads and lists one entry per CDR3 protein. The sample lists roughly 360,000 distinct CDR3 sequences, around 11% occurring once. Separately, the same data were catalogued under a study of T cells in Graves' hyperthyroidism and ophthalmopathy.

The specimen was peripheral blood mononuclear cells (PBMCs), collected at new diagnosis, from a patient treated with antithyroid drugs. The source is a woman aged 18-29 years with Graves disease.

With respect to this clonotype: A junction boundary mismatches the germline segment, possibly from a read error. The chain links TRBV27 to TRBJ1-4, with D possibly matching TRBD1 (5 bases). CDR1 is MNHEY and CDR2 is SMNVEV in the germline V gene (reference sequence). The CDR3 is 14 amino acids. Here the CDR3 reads CASRPSLSGEKLSF. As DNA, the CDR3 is TGTGCCAGTCGCCCATCCCTCTCGGGGGAAAAACTGTCTTTT.

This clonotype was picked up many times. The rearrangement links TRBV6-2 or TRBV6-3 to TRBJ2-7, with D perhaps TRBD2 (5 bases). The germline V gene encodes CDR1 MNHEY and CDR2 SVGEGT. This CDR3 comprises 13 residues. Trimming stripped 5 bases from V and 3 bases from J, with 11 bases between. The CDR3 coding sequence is TGTGCCAGCAGTCCACGACGGGACTACGAGCAGTACTTC. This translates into CASSPRRDYEQYF.

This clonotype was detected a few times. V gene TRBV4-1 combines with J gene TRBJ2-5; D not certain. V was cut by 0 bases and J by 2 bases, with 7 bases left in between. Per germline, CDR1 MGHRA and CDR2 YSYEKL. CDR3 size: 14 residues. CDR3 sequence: CASSQEYYQETQYF. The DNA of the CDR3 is TGCGCCAGCAGCCAAGAATACTATCAAGAGACCCAGTACTTC.

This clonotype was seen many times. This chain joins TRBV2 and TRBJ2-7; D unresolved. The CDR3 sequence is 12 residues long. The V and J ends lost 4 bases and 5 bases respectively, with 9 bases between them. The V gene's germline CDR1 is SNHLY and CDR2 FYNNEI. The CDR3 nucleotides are TGTGCCAGCAGTGGGGTTGAGGACGAGCAGTACTTC. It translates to CASSGVEDEQYF. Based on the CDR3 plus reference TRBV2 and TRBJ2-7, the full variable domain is EPEVTQTPSHQVTQMGQEVILRCVPISNHLYFYWYRQILGQKVEFLVSFYNNEISEKSEIFDDQFSVERPDGSNFTLKIRSTKLEDSAMYFCASSGVEDEQYFGPGTRLTVT.

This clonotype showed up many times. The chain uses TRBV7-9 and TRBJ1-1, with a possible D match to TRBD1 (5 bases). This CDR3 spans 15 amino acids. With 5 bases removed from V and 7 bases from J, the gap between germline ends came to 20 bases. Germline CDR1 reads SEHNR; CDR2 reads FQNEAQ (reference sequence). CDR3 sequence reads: CASSQNRDGTDEAFF. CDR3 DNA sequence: TGTGCCAGCAGCCAGAACCGGGACGGAACCGATGAAGCTTTCTTT.

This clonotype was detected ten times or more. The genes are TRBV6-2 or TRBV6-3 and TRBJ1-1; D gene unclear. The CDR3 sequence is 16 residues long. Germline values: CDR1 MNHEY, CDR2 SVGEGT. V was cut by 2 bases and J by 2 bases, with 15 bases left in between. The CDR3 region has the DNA TGTGCCAGCAGTTACGCCCTTACTCTCCCCAACACTGAAGCTTTCTTT. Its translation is CASSYALTLPNTEAFF.

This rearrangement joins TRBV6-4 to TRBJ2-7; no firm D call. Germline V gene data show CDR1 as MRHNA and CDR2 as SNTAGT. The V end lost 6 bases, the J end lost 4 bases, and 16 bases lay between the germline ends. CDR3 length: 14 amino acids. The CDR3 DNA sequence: TGTGCCAGCAGGACCCTCGATCCACCTTACGAGCAGTACGTC. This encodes CASRTLDPPYEQYV.

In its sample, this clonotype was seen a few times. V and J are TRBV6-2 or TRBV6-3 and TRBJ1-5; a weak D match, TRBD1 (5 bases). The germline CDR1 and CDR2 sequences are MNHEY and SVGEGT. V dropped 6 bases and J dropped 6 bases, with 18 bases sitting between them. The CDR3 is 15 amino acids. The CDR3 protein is CASSPTDISGQPQHF. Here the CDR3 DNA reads TGTGCCAGCAGCCCCACGGACATTTCAGGTCAGCCCCAGCATTTT.

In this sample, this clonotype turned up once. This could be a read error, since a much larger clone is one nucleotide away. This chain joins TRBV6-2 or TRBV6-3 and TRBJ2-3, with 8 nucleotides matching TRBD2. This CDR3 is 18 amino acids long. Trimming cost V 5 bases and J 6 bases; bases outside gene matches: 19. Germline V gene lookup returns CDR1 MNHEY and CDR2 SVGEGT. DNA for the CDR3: TGTGCCAGCAGTCGACCAGCGGGAGTGGTTGGTATTTCTGATACGCAGTATTTT. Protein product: CASSRPAGVVGISDTQYF.

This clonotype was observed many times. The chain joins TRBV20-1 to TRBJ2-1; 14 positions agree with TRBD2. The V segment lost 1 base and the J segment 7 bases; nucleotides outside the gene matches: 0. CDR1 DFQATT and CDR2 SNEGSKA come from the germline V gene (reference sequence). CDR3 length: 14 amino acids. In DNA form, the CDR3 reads TGCAGTGCTAGAGGGACTAGCGGGAGGAATGAGCAGTTCTTC. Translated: CSARGTSGRNEQFF.

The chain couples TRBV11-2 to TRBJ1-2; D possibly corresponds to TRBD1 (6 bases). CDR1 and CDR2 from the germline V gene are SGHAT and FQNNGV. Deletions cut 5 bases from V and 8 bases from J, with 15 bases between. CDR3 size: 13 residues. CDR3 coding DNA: TGTGCCAGCAGCCTTACAGGGTGGGGGGGCTACACCTTC. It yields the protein CASSLTGWGGYTF.

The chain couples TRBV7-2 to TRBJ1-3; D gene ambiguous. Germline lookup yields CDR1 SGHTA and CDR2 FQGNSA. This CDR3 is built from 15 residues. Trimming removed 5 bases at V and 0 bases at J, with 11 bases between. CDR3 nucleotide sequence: TGTGCCAGCAGCCCAAACCCGGTCTCTGGAAACACCATATATTTT. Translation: CASSPNPVSGNTIYF.

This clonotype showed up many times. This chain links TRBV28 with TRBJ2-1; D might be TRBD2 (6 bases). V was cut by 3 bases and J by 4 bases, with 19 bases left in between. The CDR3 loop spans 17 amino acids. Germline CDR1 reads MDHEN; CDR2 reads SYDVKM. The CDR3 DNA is TGTGCCAGCAGTTTCGGGGGAGTGGGGAGTAGGTACAATGAGCAGTTCTTC. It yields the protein CASSFGGVGSRYNEQFF.

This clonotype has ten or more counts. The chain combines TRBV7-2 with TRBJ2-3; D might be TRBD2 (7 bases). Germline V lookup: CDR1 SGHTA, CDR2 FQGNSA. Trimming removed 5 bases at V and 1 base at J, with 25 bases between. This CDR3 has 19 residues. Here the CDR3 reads CASSPDAGGGVRGTDTQYF. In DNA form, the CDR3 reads TGTGCCAGCAGCCCCGACGCGGGCGGGGGCGTTCGGGGCACAGATACGCAGTATTTT. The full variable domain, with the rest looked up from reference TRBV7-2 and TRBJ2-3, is GAGVSQSPSNKVTEKGKDVELRCDPISGHTALYWYRQSLGQGLEFLIYFQGNSAPDKSGLPSDRFSAERTGGSVSTLTIQRTQQEDSAVYLCASSPDAGGGVRGTDTQYFGPGTRLTVL.

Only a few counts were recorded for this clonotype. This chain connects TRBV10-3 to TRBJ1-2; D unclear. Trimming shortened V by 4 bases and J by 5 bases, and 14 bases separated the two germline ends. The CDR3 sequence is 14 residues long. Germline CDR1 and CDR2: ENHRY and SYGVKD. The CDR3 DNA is TGTGCCATCAGTGTAGAGGAGATAGGGTATGGCTACACCTTC. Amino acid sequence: CAISVEEIGYGYTF.

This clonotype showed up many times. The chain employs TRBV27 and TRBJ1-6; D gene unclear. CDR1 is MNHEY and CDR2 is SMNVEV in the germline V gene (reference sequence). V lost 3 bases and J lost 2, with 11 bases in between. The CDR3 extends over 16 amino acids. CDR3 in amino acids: CASSFSSLAYNSPLHF. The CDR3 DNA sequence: TGTGCCAGCAGTTTCTCATCACTTGCCTATAATTCACCCCTCCACTTT.

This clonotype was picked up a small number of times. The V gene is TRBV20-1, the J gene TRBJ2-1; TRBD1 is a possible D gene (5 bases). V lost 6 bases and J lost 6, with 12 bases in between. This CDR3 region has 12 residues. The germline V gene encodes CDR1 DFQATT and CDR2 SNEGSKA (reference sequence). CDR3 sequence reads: CSADTGVNEQFF. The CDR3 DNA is TGCAGTGCAGATACAGGAGTCAATGAGCAGTTCTTC.

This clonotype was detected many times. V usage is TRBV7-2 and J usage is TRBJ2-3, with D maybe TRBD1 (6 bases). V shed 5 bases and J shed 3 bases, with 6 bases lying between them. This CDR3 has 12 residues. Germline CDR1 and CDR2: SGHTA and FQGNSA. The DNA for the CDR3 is TGTGCCAGCAGCCAGGGGACAGATACGCAGTATTTT. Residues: CASSQGTDTQYF.

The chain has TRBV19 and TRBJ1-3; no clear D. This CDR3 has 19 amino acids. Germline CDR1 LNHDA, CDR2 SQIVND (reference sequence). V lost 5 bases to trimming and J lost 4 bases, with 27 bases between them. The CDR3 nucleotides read TGTGCCAGTAGTGCACCGGGAGTATTGGTAGCGCAAGTGGGAAACACCATATATTTT. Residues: CASSAPGVLVAQVGNTIYF.

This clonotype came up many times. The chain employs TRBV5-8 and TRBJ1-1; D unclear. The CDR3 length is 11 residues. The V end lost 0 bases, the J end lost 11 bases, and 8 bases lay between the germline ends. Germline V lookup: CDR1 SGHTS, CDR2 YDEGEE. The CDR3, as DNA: TGTGCCAGCAGCTTGGAATTCGAGGCTTTCTTT. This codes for CASSLEFEAFF.

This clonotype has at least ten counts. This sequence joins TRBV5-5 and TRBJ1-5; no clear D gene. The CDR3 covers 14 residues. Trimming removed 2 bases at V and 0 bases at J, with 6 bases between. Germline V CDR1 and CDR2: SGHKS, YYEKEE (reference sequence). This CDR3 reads CASSLELSNQPQHF. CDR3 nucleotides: TGTGCCAGCAGCTTAGAACTTAGCAATCAGCCCCAGCATTTT. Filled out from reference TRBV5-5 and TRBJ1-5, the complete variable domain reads DAGVTQSPTHLIKTRGQQVTLRCSPISGHKSVSWYQQVLGQGPQFIFQYYEKEERGRGNFPDRFSARQFPNYSSELNVNALLLGDSALYLCASSLELSNQPQHFGDGTRLSIL.

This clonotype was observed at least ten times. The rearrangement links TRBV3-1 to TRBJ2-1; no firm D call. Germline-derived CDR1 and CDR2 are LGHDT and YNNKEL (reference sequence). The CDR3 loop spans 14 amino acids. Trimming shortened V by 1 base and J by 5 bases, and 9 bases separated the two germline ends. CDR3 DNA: TGTGCCAGCAGCCAAGGGCGTAATGACAATGAGCAGTTCTTC. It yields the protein CASSQGRNDNEQFF.

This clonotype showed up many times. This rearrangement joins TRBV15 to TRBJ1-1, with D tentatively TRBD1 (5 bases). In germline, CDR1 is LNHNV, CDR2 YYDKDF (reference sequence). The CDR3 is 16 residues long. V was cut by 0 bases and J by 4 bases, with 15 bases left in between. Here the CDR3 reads CATSRDLTGGITEAFF. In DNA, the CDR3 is TGTGCCACCAGCAGAGATCTGACCGGGGGAATCACTGAAGCTTTCTTT.

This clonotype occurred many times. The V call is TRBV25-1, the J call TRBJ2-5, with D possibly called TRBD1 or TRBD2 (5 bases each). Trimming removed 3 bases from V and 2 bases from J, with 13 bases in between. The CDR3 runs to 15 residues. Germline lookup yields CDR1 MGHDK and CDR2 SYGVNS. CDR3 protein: CASSETTGLQETQYF. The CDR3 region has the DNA TGTGCCAGCAGTGAGACTACAGGCCTTCAAGAGACCCAGTACTTC.

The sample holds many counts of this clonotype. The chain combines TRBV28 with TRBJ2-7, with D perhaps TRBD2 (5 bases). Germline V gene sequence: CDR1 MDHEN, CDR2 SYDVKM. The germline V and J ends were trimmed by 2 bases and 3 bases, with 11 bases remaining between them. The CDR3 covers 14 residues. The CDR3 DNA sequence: TGTGCCAGCAGTTTAGCGGGCGGAAGCTACGAGCAGTACTTC. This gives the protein CASSLAGGSYEQYF.

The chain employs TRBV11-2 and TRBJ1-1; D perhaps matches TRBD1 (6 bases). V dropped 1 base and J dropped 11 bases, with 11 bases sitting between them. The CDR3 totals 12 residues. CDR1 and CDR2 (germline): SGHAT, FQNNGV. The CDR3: CASSLVRGDAFF. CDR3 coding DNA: TGTGCCAGCAGCTTAGTAAGGGGGGACGCTTTCTTT.

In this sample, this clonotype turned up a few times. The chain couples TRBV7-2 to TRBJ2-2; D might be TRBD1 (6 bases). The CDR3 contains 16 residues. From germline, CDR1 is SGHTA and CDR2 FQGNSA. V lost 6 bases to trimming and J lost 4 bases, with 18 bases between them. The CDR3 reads CASRFGQNSVTGELFF. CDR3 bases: TGTGCCAGCAGATTCGGACAGAATTCGGTCACCGGGGAGCTGTTTTTT.